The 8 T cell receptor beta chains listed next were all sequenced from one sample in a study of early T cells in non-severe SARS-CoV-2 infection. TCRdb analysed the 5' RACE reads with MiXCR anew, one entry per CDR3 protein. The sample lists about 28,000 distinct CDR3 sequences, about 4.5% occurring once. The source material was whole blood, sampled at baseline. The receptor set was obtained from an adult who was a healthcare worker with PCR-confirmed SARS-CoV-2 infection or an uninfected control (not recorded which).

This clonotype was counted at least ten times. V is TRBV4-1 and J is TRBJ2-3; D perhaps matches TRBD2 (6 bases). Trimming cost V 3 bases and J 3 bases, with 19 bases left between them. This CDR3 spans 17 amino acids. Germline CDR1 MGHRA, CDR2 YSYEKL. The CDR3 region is CASSHSPGGTWTDTQYF. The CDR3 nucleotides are TGCGCCAGCAGCCACTCCCCCGGCGGGACTTGGACAGATACGCAGTATTTT.

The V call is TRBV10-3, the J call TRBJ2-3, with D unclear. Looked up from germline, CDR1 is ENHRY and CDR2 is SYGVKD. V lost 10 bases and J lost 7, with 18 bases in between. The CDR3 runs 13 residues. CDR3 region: CASARVEANTQYF. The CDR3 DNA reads TGTGCCAGCGCCCGGGTGGAAGCAAATACGCAGTATTTT.

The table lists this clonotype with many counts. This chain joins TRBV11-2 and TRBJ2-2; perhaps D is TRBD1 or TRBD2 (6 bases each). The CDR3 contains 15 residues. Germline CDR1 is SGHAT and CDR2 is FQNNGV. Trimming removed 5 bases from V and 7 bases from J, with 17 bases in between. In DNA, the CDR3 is TGTGCCAGCAGCCTACAGGGAGGTGATGGCGGGGAGCTGTTTTTT. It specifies CASSLQGGDGGELFF.

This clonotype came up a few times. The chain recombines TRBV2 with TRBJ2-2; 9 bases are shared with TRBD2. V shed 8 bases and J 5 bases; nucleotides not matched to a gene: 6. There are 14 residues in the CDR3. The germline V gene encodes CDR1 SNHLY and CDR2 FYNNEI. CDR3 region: CASGSSGITGELFF. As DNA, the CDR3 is TGTGCCAGCGGATCTAGCGGGATTACCGGGGAGCTGTTTTTT. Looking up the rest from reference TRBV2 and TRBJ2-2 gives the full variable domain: EPEVTQTPSHQVTQMGQEVILRCVPISNHLYFYWYRQILGQKVEFLVSFYNNEISEKSEIFDDQFSVERPDGSNFTLKIRSTKLEDSAMYFCASGSSGITGELFFGEGSRLTVL.

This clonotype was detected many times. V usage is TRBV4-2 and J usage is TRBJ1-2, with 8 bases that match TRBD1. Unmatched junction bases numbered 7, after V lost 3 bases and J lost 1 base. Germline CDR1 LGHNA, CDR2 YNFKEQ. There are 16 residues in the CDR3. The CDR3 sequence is CASSQSGTGLNYGYTF. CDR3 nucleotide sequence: TGTGCCAGCAGCCAGTCCGGGACAGGTCTTAACTATGGCTACACCTTC.

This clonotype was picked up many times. CDR3 in DNA: TGTGCCAGCAGTTTGGGCCAGTCCGGCACAGATACGCAGTATTTT. It is translated as CASSLGQSGTDTQYF. The chain has TRBV6-2 or TRBV6-3 and TRBJ2-3; D gene uncertain. This CDR3 comprises 15 residues. Per germline, CDR1 MNHEY and CDR2 SVGEGT. Trimming took 4 bases from V and 1 from J, leaving 12 bases between them.

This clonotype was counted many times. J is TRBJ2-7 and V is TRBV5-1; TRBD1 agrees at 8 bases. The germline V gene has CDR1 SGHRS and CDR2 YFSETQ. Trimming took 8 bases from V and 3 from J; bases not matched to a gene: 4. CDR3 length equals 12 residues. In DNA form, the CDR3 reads TGCGCCAGTCGACAGGGGAGCTACGAGCAGTACTTC. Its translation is CASRQGSYEQYF.

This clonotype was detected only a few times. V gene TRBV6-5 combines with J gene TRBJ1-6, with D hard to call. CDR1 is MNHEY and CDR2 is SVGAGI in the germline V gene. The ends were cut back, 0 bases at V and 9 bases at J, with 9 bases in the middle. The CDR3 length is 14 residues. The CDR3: CASSYSGVSSPLHF. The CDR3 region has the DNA TGTGCCAGCAGTTACTCCGGGGTATCTTCACCCCTCCACTTT.